This T cell receptor (beta chain) was found in a study of CD8+ T cells in alopecia areata. Regarding the study as a whole: Sequences from scalp samples also cover resident alphabeta T cells of normal skin. Greater clonality was observed in lesional scalp samples, especially alopecia totalis/universalis, versus normal scalp.

Between the trimmed V and J ends, which lost 1 base and 3 bases, there was a span of 9 bases. This CDR3 is built from 14 residues. CDR1 SGHDN and CDR2 FVKESK come from the germline V gene. cDNA reverse transcribed from extracted RNA served as the sequencing template. Repertoires were generated with immunoSEQ multiplex PCR, while TCRdb's copy carries only in-frame clones and drops some. The table records more than 95,000 clones, approximately 58% of them present only once. A word on this clone: Antigen: not known.

The rearrangement joins TRBV14 to TRBJ1-2, with D tentatively TRBD1 (5 bases). Sequencing was done on a sample of CD4+ T cells sorted from blood. This clonotype was obtained from a human donor in good health. The CDR3 nucleotides are TGTGCCAGCAGCCAAGGATCGGGGCACTATGGCTACACCTTC. This codes for CASSQGSGHYGYTF.